This T cell receptor (beta chain) emerged from a study of shared clonotypes between healthy human individuals. Trimming stripped 5 bases from V and 1 base from J, with 13 bases between. The germline CDR1 and CDR2 sequences are ENHRY and SYGVKD. The CDR3 totals 15 residues. Researchers ran the assay at a deep level. Repertoires were generated with immunoSEQ multiplex PCR, while TCRdb's copy carries only in-frame clones and drops some. The sample shows about 1,800,000 clones, roughly 94% of them seen only once. Positively selected for CCR7, the CD45RO-negative cells used as naive CD8 cells excluded terminally differentiated effector memory CD45RA+ cells.

The receptor was derived from a man between 18 and 35 years old in good health. The material sequenced was naive CD8+ T cells sorted from blood. The V and J genes are TRBV10-3 and TRBJ2-3, with D perhaps TRBD2 (5 bases). The CDR3 DNA reads as TGTGCCATCAGTCCCGAGATCGGGGGCACAGATACGCAGTATTTT. Translation: CAISPEIGGTDTQYF.